This T cell receptor beta chain is from a study of graft-versus-host responses after intestinal transplantation. Study-wide results and caveats: Recipient marrow contained GvH clones, some of which appeared first in ileum or blood.

The CDR3 contains 17 residues. Germline values: CDR1 SGHVS, CDR2 FQNEAQ. The germline V and J ends were trimmed by 5 bases and 3 bases, with 19 bases remaining between them. Only in-frame clones appear in the TCRdb table, and some are missing; sequencing was by immunoSEQ multiplex PCR. The sample contains 4,500 to 6,000 clones, around three quarters of which appear only once. This clone showed up just a few times. Its cognate antigen is unknown. This probably arose from a read error, given a far larger clone one base away. V usage is TRBV7-8 and J usage is TRBJ1-4, with a possible D match to TRBD1 (5 bases). The specimen comprised PBMCs, sampled approximately 310 days after intestinal transplant. The receptor's source is a human patient who received an intestinal transplant, so some T cells may come from the graft donor. CDR3 loop: CASSLVGLGPANEKLFF. In DNA, the CDR3 is TGTGCCAGCAGCCTCGTGGGGTTGGGGCCGGCTAATGAAAAACTGTTTTTT.